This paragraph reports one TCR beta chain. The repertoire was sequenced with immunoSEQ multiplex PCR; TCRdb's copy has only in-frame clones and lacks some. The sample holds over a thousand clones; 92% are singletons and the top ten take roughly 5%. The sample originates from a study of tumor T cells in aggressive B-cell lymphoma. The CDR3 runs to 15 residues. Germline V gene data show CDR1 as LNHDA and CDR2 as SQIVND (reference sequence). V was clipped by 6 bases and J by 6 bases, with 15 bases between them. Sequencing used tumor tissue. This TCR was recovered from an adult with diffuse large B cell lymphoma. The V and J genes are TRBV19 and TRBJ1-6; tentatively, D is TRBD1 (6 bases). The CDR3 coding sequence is TGTGCCAGTAGCTCGGGACAAATCGTTAATTCACCCCTCCACTTT. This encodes CASSSGQIVNSPLHF.